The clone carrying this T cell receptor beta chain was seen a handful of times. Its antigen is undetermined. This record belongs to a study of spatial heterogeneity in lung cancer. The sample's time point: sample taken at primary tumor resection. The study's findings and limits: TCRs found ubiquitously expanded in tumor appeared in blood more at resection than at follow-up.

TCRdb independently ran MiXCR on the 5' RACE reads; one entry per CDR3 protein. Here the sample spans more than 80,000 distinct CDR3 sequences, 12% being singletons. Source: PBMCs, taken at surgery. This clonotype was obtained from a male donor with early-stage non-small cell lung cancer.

CDR3 in amino acids: CSASGPSEQYF. The CDR3, as DNA: TGCAGTGCTAGTGGGCCTTCGGAGCAGTACTTC. The chain employs TRBV20-1 and TRBJ2-7, with unresolved D. CDR1 and CDR2 from the germline V gene are DFQATT and SNEGSKA (reference sequence). Between the trimmed V and J ends, which lost 3 bases and 7 bases, there was a span of 10 bases. This CDR3 has 11 amino acids.